The subject of this entry is one T cell receptor beta chain. Germline CDR1 and CDR2: MNHNY and SVGAGI (reference sequence). The trim removed 5 bases at V and 4 bases at J, leaving 8 bases unmatched. CDR3 size: 16 residues. This record belongs to a study of blood T cell repertoires in COVID-19. Study in general: Researchers got acute and convalescent COVID-19 samples from the United States, Italy and Spain. PBMCs, B-cell-depleted T cells, or T cells provided the cDNA or gDNA that made up the material.

Sequenced by immunoSEQ multiplex PCR; TCRdb stores in-frame clones only, minus some. Of about 190,000 clones listed, 80% to 90% are singletons. The TCR comes from a man younger than 40 with acute or convalescent COVID-19. Sequences were obtained from peripheral blood. The chain recombines TRBV6-6 with TRBJ1-5; 10 bases line up with TRBD1. The CDR3 nucleotides are TGTGCCAGCAGTCGAGCCGGGACAGGGGTTAATCAGCCCCAGCATTTT. This codes for CASSRAGTGVNQPQHF.